The entry below describes one TCR beta chain. Its antigen is not identified. A read error may account for a junction end that differs from germline. The data belong to a study of post-analysis software for immune sequencing data. The CDR3 is made up of 16 amino acids. Per the germline V gene, CDR1 is SGHVS and CDR2 is FQNEAQ. Unique molecular identifiers were built into the TCR beta cDNA libraries. TCRdb passed the PCR reads through MiXCR, listing each CDR3 protein once. The sample lists 400,000 to 500,000 distinct CDR3 sequences; approximately 42% were seen once. Study results and limitations: There was significantly lower normalized Chao1 diversity in multiple sclerosis patients than in controls. Relative to controls, patients had five TRBV segments at higher frequency, with TRBV5-6, TRBV5-1 and TRBV20-1 among these.

Source material: blood. This sequence was found in a girl aged 2 to 9 with multiple sclerosis. V gene TRBV7-8 combines with J gene TRBJ2-4; TRBD2 might be the D (5 bases). The CDR3 DNA reads as TGTGCCAGCAACTTAGAGGCGGGTTGGGCCAAAAACATTCAGTACTTC. This translates into CASNLEAGWAKNIQYF.